The rows below give T cell receptor beta chains drawn from one sample of a study of blood T cell repertoires in COVID-19. Generated by immunoSEQ multiplex PCR, the TCRdb table keeps only in-frame clones and is missing some. The sample lists over 30,000 clones; about 80% were seen once. The sequenced material came from peripheral blood. The source of these receptors is an older man with active or convalescent COVID-19. CDR3s include the opening cysteine and the closing phenylalanine or tryptophan. A D gene is named only where the DNA matches it firmly. Some rows mark clone size as missing; the rest say once, few, many or name a class of expanded clone.

cdr3_aa cdr3_nt j_call clone_size v_call d_call
CASSPRGESSYNEQFF TGTGCCAGTAGTCCCCGGGGGGAGAGCTCCTACAATGAGCAGTTCTTC TRBJ2-1 NA TRBV19 TRBD2
CATSDGTGVNTEAFF TGTGCCACCAGTGATGGGACAGGGGTAAACACTGAAGCTTTCTTT TRBJ1-1 NA TRBV24-1 TRBD1
CASSLWGDQPQHF TGTGCCAGCAGCTTATGGGGGGATCAGCCCCAGCATTTT TRBJ1-5 NA TRBV7-8 NA
CASSPGPGTGGYGYTF TGTGCCAGCTCACCAGGCCCAGGGACAGGGGGGTATGGCTACACCTTC TRBJ1-2 few TRBV18 TRBD1
CASSPFLASSYNEQFF TGTGCCAGCAGCCCCTTTCTAGCTAGCTCCTACAATGAGCAGTTCTTC TRBJ2-1 NA TRBV3-1/TRBV3-2 NA
CASSIWTGANEQFF TGTGCCAGCAGTATCTGGACAGGGGCCAATGAGCAGTTCTTC TRBJ2-1 NA TRBV27 TRBD1
CASSLIGTADTQYF TGTGCCAGCAGCTTAATAGGGACAGCGGATACGCAGTATTTT TRBJ2-3 NA TRBV7-3 TRBD1
CASTTPRQNYEQYF TGTGCCAGCACCACCCCCAGACAGAACTACGAGCAGTACTTC TRBJ2-7 few TRBV28 NA
CASSWTSGRMDEQFF TGTGCCAGCAGCTGGACTAGCGGGAGGATGGATGAGCAGTTCTTC TRBJ2-1 NA TRBV7-6 TRBD2
CATSRTRASEQPQHF TGTGCCACCAGCAGGACCAGGGCGAGTGAACAGCCCCAGCATTTT TRBJ1-5 NA TRBV15 NA
CASSTGLAGEFEQYF TGTGCCAGCAGCACCGGACTAGCGGGAGAATTCGAGCAGTACTTC TRBJ2-7 NA TRBV9 TRBD2
CASVGLANTGELFF TGTGCCAGTGTAGGACTAGCGAACACCGGGGAGCTGTTTTTT TRBJ2-2 NA TRBV7-9 TRBD2
CASSYPPFSGTDTQYF TGTGCCAGCAGTTACCCCCCATTCTCGGGCACAGATACGCAGTATTTT TRBJ2-3 NA TRBV6-5 NA
CASSFRGDTQYF TGTGCCAGCAGCTTTAGAGGAGATACGCAGTATTTT TRBJ2-3 NA TRBV11-1 NA
CASSSSGGGLGEQYF TGTGCCAGCAGTTCTAGCGGGGGGGGTCTCGGCGAGCAGTACTTC TRBJ2-7 NA TRBV7-2 TRBD2
CASATGGASGYTF TGTGCCAGTGCAACAGGGGGCGCGTCTGGCTACACCTTC TRBJ1-2 NA TRBV19 TRBD1
CASSSQYSNQPQHF TGTGCCAGCAGTTCTCAGTATAGCAATCAGCCCCAGCATTTT TRBJ1-5 NA TRBV2 NA
CASSQLGAGGQPQHF TGTGCCAGCAGCCAGTTGGGGGCGGGCGGCCAGCCCCAGCATTTT TRBJ1-5 NA TRBV4-2 NA
CASSTTGMDTEAFF TGTGCCAGCTCAACGACAGGGATGGACACTGAAGCTTTCTTT TRBJ1-1 once TRBV18 TRBD1
CASLAGDSSTDTQYF TGTGCCAGCCTAGCGGGAGATTCTAGCACAGATACGCAGTATTTT TRBJ2-3 once TRBV6-5 TRBD2
CASSSGQGSSYEQYF TGTGCCAGCAGCTCAGGACAGGGGTCCTCCTACGAGCAGTACTTC TRBJ2-7 NA TRBV5-4 TRBD1
CASSSRTGAASGNTIYF TGTGCCAGCAGCTCACGGACAGGGGCGGCTTCTGGAAACACCATATATTTT TRBJ1-3 NA TRBV7-2 TRBD1
CAISEMGQNYGYTF TGTGCCATCAGTGAGATGGGCCAAAACTATGGCTACACCTTC TRBJ1-2 NA TRBV10-3 NA
CASSLVGAGYYGYTF TGTGCCAGCAGCTTGGTGGGGGCAGGTTACTATGGCTACACCTTC TRBJ1-2 NA TRBV5-6 NA
CASSIESGQGLDTQYF TGTGCCAGTAGTATCGAATCAGGACAGGGGTTAGATACGCAGTATTTT TRBJ2-3 NA TRBV19 TRBD1
CASSHPGQPYGYTF TGCGCCAGCAGCCACCCGGGACAGCCCTATGGCTACACCTTC TRBJ1-2 NA TRBV4-3 TRBD1
CASSMLGGPSYNEQFF TGTGCCAGCTCAATGCTGGGGGGGCCTTCCTACAATGAGCAGTTCTTC TRBJ2-1 few TRBV18 NA
CASSLQGQPQHF TGTGCCAGCAGCCTACAGGGTCAGCCCCAGCATTTT TRBJ1-5 NA TRBV7-8 NA
CASSQDRDSQPYEQYF TGTGCCAGCAGCCAAGATCGAGACAGTCAACCCTACGAGCAGTACTTC TRBJ2-7 NA TRBV3-1/TRBV3-2 NA
CASSYDPPGGSKTQYF TGTGCCAGCAGTTACGACCCCCCGGGAGGGAGTAAGACCCAGTACTTC TRBJ2-5 NA TRBV6-5 TRBD2
CASSFSPVLNTEAFF TGTGCCAGCAGCTTTAGTCCGGTATTGAACACTGAAGCTTTCTTT TRBJ1-1 NA TRBV7-2 NA
CASLPTGLAGGGGADTQYF TGTGCCAGCCTCCCAACCGGACTAGCGGGAGGGGGTGGCGCAGATACGCAGTATTTT TRBJ2-3 NA TRBV28 TRBD2
CASSLPPPPREDEKLFF TGTGCCAGCAGCTTACCCCCTCCCCCCAGGGAGGATGAAAAACTGTTTTTT TRBJ1-4 NA TRBV7-9 NA